The source of this T cell receptor beta chain is a study of vaccination and CD4 T cells after COVID-19. Study-wide background: Those taking part got two shots of either the BNT162b2 or the mRNA-1273 vaccine. The study's findings and limits: The great majority, 304 of 307 vaccine-specific clones, proved spike mono-reactive in convalescent patients.

Sequenced with the Oncomine TCR Beta short-read assay was DNA taken from cultured CD4+ T cells. The source of extracted genomic DNA was cultured CD4+ T cells. TCRdb processed the PCR reads anew with MiXCR; each CDR3 protein has one entry. Among about 16,000 distinct CDR3 sequences, about 40% were seen once, and the ten largest hold approximately 23%. A word on this clonotype: What it binds is not known.

The junction had 8 bases not matched to a gene; V was cut back by 6 bases and J by 1 base. This CDR3 spans 16 amino acids. CDR1 DFQATT and CDR2 SNEGSKA come from the germline V gene (reference sequence). Treatment described: roughly 11-day PBMC culture with coronavirus spike peptide pools or control peptides (ViraFEST assay). Each well held under 2.5 million PBMCs in IL-2 (about 10 IU/ml) medium with about 10 ug/ml peptide pools. Sequencing was performed on CD4+ T cells from blood, cultured in vitro, taken before SARS-CoV-2 vaccination. The receptor was derived from a human donor who received a COVID-19 vaccine. The chain employs TRBV20-1 and TRBJ1-4; 10 bases fit TRBD1. CDR3 DNA: TGCAGTGCCACAAAAGGGACAGGGGAAACTAATGAAAAACTGTTTTTT. As protein: CSATKGTGETNEKLFF.